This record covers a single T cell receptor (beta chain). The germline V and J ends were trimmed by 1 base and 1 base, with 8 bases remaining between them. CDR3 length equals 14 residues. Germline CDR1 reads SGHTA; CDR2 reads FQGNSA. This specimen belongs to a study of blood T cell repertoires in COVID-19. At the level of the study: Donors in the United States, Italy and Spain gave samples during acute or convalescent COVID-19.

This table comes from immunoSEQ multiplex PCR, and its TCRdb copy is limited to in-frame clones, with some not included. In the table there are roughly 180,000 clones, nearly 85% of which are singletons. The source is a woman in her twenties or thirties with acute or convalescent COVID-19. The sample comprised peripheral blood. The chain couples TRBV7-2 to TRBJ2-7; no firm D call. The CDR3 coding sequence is TGTGCCAGCAGCTTAGTGGCGGTTTCCTACGAGCAGTACTTC. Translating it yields CASSLVAVSYEQYF.